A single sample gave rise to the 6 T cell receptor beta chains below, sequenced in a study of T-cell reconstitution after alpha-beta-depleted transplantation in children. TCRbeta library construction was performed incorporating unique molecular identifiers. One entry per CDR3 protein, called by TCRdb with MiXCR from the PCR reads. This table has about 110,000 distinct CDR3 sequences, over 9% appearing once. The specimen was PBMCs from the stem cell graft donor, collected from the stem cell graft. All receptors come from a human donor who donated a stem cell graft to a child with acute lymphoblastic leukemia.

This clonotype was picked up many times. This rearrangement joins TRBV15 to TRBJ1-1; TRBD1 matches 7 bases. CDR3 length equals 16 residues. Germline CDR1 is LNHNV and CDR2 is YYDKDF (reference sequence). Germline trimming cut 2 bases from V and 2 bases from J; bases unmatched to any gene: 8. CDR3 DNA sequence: TGTGCCACCAGCAGACGCGTCCAGGGGGGAAACACTGAAGCTTTCTTT. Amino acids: CATSRRVQGGNTEAFF.

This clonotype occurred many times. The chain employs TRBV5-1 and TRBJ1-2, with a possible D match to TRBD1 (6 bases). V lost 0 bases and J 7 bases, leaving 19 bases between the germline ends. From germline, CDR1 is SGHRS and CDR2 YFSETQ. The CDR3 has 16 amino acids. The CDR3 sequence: CASSLELGGRAGGYTF. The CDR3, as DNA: TGCGCCAGCAGCTTGGAATTGGGGGGCCGGGCAGGTGGCTACACCTTC.

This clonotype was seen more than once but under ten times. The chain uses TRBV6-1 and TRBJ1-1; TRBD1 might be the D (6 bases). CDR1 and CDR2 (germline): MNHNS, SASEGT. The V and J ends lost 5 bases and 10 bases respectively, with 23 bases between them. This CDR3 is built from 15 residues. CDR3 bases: TGTGCCAGCAGTCATGGGACAATCCCATCCGACAGAGCTTTCTTT. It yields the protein CASSHGTIPSDRAFF.

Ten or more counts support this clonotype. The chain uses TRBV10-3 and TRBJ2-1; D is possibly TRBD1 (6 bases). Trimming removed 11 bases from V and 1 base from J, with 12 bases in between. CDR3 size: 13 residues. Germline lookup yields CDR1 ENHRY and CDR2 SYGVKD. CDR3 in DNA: TGTGCCTCCCAGCAGGGGTCCTACAATGAGCAGTTCTTC. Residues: CASQQGSYNEQFF.

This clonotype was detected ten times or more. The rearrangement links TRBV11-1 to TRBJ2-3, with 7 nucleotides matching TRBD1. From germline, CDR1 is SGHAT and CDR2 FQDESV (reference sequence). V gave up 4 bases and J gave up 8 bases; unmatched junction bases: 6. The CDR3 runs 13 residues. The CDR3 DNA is TGTGCCAGCAGCTCTAAGGGGGCGGCTACGCAGTATTTT. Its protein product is CASSSKGAATQYF.

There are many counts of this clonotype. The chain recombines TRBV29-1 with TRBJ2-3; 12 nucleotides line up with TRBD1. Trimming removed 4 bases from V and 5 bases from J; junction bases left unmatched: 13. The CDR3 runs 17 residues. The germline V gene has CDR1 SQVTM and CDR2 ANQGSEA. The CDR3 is CSVGGPGQGAQVDTQYF. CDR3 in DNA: TGCAGCGTTGGGGGACCGGGACAGGGGGCGCAAGTAGATACGCAGTATTTT.